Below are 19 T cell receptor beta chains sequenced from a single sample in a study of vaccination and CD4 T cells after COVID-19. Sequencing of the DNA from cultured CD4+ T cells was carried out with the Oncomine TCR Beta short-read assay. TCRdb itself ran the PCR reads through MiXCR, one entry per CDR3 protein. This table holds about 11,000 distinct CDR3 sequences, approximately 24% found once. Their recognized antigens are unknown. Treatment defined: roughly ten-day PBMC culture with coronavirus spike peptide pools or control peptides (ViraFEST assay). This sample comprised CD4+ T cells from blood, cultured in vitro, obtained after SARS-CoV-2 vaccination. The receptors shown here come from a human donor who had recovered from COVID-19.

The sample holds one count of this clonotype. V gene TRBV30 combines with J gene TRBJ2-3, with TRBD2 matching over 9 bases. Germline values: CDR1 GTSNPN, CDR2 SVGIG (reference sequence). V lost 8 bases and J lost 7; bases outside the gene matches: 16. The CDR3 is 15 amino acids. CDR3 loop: CAASGRLREGYTQYF. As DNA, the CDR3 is TGTGCCGCCTCCGGTCGTTTGCGGGAGGGTTATACGCAGTATTTT.

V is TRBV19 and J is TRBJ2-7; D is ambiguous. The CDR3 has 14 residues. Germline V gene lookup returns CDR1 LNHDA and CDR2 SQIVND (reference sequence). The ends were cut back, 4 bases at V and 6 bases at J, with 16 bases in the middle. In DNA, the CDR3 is TGTGCCAGTAGTAATCCCCCTAGGGTGTCCGAGCAGTACTTC. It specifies CASSNPPRVSEQYF.

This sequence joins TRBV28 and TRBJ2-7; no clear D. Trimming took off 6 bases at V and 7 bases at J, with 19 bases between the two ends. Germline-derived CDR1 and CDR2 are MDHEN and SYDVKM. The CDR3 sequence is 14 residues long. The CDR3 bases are TGTGCCAGCAGCCCCTCGGGCAGACTTAGAGAGCAGTACTTC. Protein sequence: CASSPSGRLREQYF.

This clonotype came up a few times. The CDR3 reads CASSHPSGSSYNEQFF. The CDR3 DNA reads TGTGCCAGCAGCCACCCTAGCGGGAGCTCCTACAATGAGCAGTTCTTC. This chain uses TRBV14 with TRBJ2-1, with 10 positions matching TRBD2. The CDR3 covers 16 residues. The germline CDR1 and CDR2 sequences are SGHDN and FVKESK. Trimming removed 3 bases from V and 0 bases from J; junction bases left unmatched: 2.

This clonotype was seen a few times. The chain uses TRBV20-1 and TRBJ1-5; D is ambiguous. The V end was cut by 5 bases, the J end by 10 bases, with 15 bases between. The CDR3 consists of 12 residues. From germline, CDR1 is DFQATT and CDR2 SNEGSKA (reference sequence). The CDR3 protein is CSAYSRTAPQHF. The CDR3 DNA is TGCAGTGCTTATAGCAGAACGGCCCCCCAGCATTTT.

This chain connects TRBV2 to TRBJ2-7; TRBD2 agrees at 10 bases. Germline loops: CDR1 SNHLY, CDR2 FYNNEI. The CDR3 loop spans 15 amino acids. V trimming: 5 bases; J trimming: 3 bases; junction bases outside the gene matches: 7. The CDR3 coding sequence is TGTGCCAGCAGTTCAGCGGGAGGGAACCTCTACGAGCAGTACTTC. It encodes CASSSAGGNLYEQYF. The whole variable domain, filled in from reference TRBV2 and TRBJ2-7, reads EPEVTQTPSHQVTQMGQEVILRCVPISNHLYFYWYRQILGQKVEFLVSFYNNEISEKSEIFDDQFSVERPDGSNFTLKIRSTKLEDSAMYFCASSSAGGNLYEQYFGPGTRLTVT.

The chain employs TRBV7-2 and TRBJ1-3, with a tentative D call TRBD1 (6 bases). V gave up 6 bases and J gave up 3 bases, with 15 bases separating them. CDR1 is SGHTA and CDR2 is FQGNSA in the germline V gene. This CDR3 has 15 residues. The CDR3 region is CASSTGSTFGNTIYF. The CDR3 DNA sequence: TGTGCCAGCAGTACAGGGTCGACCTTTGGAAACACCATATATTTT. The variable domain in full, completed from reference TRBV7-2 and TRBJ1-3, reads GAGVSQSPSNKVTEKGKDVELRCDPISGHTALYWYRQSLGQGLEFLIYFQGNSAPDKSGLPSDRFSAERTGGSVSTLTIQRTQQEDSAVYLCASSTGSTFGNTIYFGEGSWLTVV.

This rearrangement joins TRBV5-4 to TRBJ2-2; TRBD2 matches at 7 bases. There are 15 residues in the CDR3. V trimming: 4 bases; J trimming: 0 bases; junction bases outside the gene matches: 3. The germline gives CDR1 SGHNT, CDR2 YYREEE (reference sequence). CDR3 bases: TGTGCCAGCAGCCCGGGACTACCGAACACCGGGGAGCTGTTTTTT. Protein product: CASSPGLPNTGELFF.

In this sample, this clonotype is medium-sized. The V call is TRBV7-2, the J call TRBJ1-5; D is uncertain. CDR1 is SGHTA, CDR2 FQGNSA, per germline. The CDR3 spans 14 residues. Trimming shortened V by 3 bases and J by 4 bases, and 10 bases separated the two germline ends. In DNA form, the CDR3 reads TGTGCCAGCAGCTTCGACGGGAGAAATCAGCCCCAGCATTTT. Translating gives CASSFDGRNQPQHF.

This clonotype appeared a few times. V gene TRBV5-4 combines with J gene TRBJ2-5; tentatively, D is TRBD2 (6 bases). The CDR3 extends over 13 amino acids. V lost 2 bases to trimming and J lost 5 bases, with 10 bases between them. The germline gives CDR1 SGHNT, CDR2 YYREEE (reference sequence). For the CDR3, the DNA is TGTGCCAGCAGCTTCGGGGGAGAGGAGACCCAGTACTTC. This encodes CASSFGGEETQYF.

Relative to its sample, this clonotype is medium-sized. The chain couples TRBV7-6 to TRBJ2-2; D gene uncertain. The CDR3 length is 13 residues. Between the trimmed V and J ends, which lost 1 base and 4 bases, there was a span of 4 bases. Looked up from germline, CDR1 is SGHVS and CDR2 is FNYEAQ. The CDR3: CASSLVPTGELFF. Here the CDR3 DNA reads TGTGCCAGCAGCTTAGTTCCCACCGGGGAGCTGTTTTTT.

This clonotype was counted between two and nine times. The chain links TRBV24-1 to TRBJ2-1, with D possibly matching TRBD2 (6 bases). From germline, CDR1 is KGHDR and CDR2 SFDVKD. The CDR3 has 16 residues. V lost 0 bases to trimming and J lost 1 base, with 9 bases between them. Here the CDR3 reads CATSDLVAGSYNEQFF. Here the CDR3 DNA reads TGTGCCACCAGTGATTTGGTGGCGGGATCCTACAATGAGCAGTTCTTC.

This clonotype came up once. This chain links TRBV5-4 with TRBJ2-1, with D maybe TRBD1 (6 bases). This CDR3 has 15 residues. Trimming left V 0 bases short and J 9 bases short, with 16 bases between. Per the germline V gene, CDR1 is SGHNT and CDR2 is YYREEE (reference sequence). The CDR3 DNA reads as TGTGCCAGCAGCTTGGAGGGGACAAAGAGTAGTGAGCAGTTCTTC. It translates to CASSLEGTKSSEQFF.

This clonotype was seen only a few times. This chain's CDR3 is CASSNAGAKNQPQHF. Written as DNA, the CDR3 is TGTGCCAGCAGCAACGCAGGGGCCAAAAATCAGCCCCAGCATTTT. The chain employs TRBV6-2 or TRBV6-3 and TRBJ1-5; tentatively, D is TRBD1 (6 bases). Germline CDR1 and CDR2: MNHEY and SVGEGT. The CDR3 is 15 residues long. Trimming took off 6 bases at V and 4 bases at J, with 16 bases between the two ends.

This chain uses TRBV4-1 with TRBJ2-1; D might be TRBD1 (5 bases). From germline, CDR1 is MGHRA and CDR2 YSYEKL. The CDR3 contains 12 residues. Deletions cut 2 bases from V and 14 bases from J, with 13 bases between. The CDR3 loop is CASSQLGLRKFF. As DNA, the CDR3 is TGCGCCAGCAGCCAACTGGGGCTCCGTAAGTTCTTC.

The CDR3 here is CASRLIRQGGGELFF. CDR3 DNA sequence: TGTGCCAGCAGGCTCATTAGACAGGGCGGCGGGGAGCTGTTTTTT. The rearrangement links TRBV6-2 or TRBV6-3 to TRBJ2-2; TRBD1 aligns across 7 bases. Germline lookup yields CDR1 MNHEY and CDR2 SVGEGT. There are 15 residues in the CDR3. With 6 bases clipped from V and 7 bases from J, the junction kept 11 bases outside the gene matches.

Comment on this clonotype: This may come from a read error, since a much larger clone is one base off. The CDR3 loop is CSAKGTSGRAWETQYF. The CDR3 bases are TGCAGTGCTAAGGGGACTAGCGGGAGGGCCTGGGAGACCCAGTACTTC. The rearrangement links TRBV20-1 to TRBJ2-5; TRBD2 matches at 16 bases. From germline, CDR1 is DFQATT and CDR2 SNEGSKA (reference sequence). Trimming took 4 bases from V and 5 from J; bases not matched to a gene: 7. The CDR3 is made up of 16 amino acids.

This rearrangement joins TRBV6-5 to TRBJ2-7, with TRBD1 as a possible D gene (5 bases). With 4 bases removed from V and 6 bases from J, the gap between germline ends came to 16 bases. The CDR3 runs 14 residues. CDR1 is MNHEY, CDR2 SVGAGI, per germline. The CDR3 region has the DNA TGTGCCAGCAGTTGCCAGGGCCCACCTGGCGAGCAGTACTTC. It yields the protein CASSCQGPPGEQYF.

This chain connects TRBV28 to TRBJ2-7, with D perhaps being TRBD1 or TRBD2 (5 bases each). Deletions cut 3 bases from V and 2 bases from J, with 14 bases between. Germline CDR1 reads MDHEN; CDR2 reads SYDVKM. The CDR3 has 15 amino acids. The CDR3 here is CASSLVGTPTYEQYF. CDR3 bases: TGTGCCAGCAGTTTGGTAGGGACGCCTACCTACGAGCAGTACTTC.